Below, 23 T cell receptor beta chains from the same sample are listed, as sequenced in a study of blood T cell repertoires in COVID-19. The data were produced by immunoSEQ multiplex PCR, yet TCRdb's version contains in-frame clones alone and is incomplete. Counted here are about 100,000 clones, about nine tenths occurring once; the ten biggest clones make up more than 14%. The sequencing sample was made of peripheral blood. These receptors originate from a man aged 50 or older with acute or convalescent COVID-19.

This clone was seen a handful of times. The genes are TRBV19 and TRBJ2-2; a weak D match, TRBD2 (5 bases). The V gene's germline CDR1 is LNHDA and CDR2 SQIVND (reference sequence). The length of the CDR3 is 15 residues. Trimming removed 9 bases from V and 2 bases from J, with 16 bases in between. CDR3 residues: CASRKGGLNTGELFF. The DNA for the CDR3 is TGTGCCAGCAGAAAGGGCGGGCTAAACACCGGGGAGCTGTTTTTT. The whole variable domain, filled in from reference TRBV19 and TRBJ2-2, reads DGGITQSPKYLFRKEGQNVTLSCEQNLNHDAMYWYRQDPGQGLRLIYYSQIVNDFQKGDIAEGYSVSREKKESFPLTVTSAQKNPTAFYLCASRKGGLNTGELFFGEGSRLTVL.

This rearrangement joins TRBV6-5 to TRBJ1-1; D gene ambiguous. The CDR3 loop spans 12 amino acids. V lost 6 bases and J lost 4, with 9 bases in between. Germline V CDR1 and CDR2: MNHEY, SVGAGI. The DNA of the CDR3 is TGTGCCAGCAGCAAAACTCGCACTGAAGCTTTCTTT. It specifies CASSKTRTEAFF.

The V gene is TRBV14, the J gene TRBJ2-2; no reliable D call. Trimming took 4 bases from V and 0 from J, leaving 12 bases between them. The CDR3 length is 16 residues. CDR1 and CDR2 (germline): SGHDN, FVKESK. The CDR3 region is CASSRAQPANTGELFF. The CDR3 region has the DNA TGTGCCAGCAGCCGAGCGCAACCTGCGAACACCGGGGAGCTGTTTTTT. Complete variable domain (other parts from reference TRBV14 and TRBJ2-2): EAGVTQFPSHSVIEKGQTVTLRCDPISGHDNLYWYRRVMGKEIKFLLHFVKESKQDESGMPNNRFLAERTGGTYSTLKVQPAELEDSGVYFCASSRAQPANTGELFFGEGSRLTVL.

J is TRBJ2-3 and V is TRBV27; TRBD1 matches 11 bases. Trimming took 3 bases from V and 5 from J; bases not matched to a gene: 7. Looked up from germline, CDR1 is MNHEY and CDR2 is SMNVEV (reference sequence). This CDR3 region has 16 residues. CDR3 in DNA: TGTGCCAGCAGTTTGTCCGGGACAGGGGGACGAGATACGCAGTATTTT. Encoded protein: CASSLSGTGGRDTQYF.

This clone was observed once. This chain connects TRBV9 to TRBJ2-1; 12 bases match TRBD2. The CDR3 length is 13 residues. CDR1 and CDR2 from the germline V gene are SGDLS and YYNGEE. The CDR3 loop reads CTRVTSGSNEQFF. CDR3 nucleotide sequence: TGTACTCGGGTGACTAGCGGGAGCAATGAGCAGTTCTTC. The full variable domain, in which reference TRBV9 and TRBJ2-1 provide the parts outside the CDR3, is DSGVTQTPKHLITATGQRVTLRCSPRSGDLSVYWYQQSLDQGLQFLIQYYNGEERAKGNILERFSAQQFPDLHSELNLSSLELGDSALYFCTRVTSGSNEQFFGPGTRLTVL.

This clone occurred a few times. The CDR3 loop is CASSQDRGQGEEKLFF. CDR3 in DNA: TGTGCCAGCAGCCAAGATAGGGGACAGGGTGAAGAAAAACTGTTTTTT. The chain combines TRBV4-2 with TRBJ1-4; 9 nucleotides agree with TRBD1. Germline CDR1 and CDR2: LGHNA and YNFKEQ. The J segment lost 8 bases and the V segment lost 0 bases, leaving 7 bases of the junction unmatched. The CDR3 extends over 16 amino acids.

The chain combines TRBV28 with TRBJ1-2, with a possible D match to TRBD1 (6 bases). The CDR3 has 14 residues. Germline V gives CDR1 MDHEN, CDR2 SYDVKM. Deletions cut 4 bases from V and 5 bases from J, with 14 bases between. This CDR3 is CASSSGQQKYGYTF. CDR3 DNA sequence: TGTGCCAGCAGTTCCGGACAGCAAAAATATGGCTACACCTTC.

V usage is TRBV6-6 and J usage is TRBJ1-1; D is unresolved. The germline V gene has CDR1 MNHNY and CDR2 SVGAGI (reference sequence). This CDR3 has 14 residues. The V and J ends lost 10 bases and 3 bases respectively, with 18 bases between them. The CDR3 region is CATRPHSGDTEAFF. The CDR3 DNA reads as TGTGCCACCCGACCCCACAGTGGCGACACTGAAGCTTTCTTT.

The chain combines TRBV6-5 with TRBJ1-5, with no clear D. V was trimmed by 8 bases and J by 6 bases, leaving 14 bases between them. The CDR3 runs 13 residues. Germline CDR1 and CDR2: MNHEY and SVGAGI. The CDR3 DNA reads TGTGCCAGCTGTAGGTCTCGGGGTCAGCCCCAGCATTTT. This sequence encodes CASCRSRGQPQHF.

This clone occurred once. This chain uses TRBV7-9 with TRBJ2-7; TRBD2 is a possible D gene (6 bases). Germline CDR1 is SEHNR and CDR2 is FQNEAQ (reference sequence). Trimming shortened V by 4 bases and J by 3 bases, and 19 bases separated the two germline ends. The CDR3 is made up of 16 amino acids. The CDR3: CASSSPGRRGIYEQYF. DNA for the CDR3: TGTGCCAGCAGCTCCCCAGGCAGGCGGGGTATCTACGAGCAGTACTTC.

This chain joins TRBV2 and TRBJ2-1; TRBD2 matches at 8 bases. Trimming cost V 1 base and J 7 bases; bases outside gene matches: 6. Germline V gives CDR1 SNHLY, CDR2 FYNNEI. The CDR3 length is 15 residues. This CDR3 is CASSEDSGRVNEQFF. CDR3 coding DNA: TGTGCCAGCAGTGAAGACAGCGGGAGAGTTAATGAGCAGTTCTTC.

The rearrangement uses TRBV28 and TRBJ1-5, with 8 bases matching TRBD1. The CDR3 totals 19 residues. J lost 0 bases, V lost 5 bases, and 15 bases had no gene match. Germline V gives CDR1 MDHEN, CDR2 SYDVKM. CDR3 nucleotides: TGTGCCAGCAGTCCCGACAGGGGTCACCATGGGGATAGCAATCAGCCCCAGCATTTT. Translation: CASSPDRGHHGDSNQPQHF.

The rearrangement uses TRBV29-1 and TRBJ2-1; 11 bases agree with TRBD2. The ends lost 7 bases at V and 7 bases at J; junction bases unmatched: 9. Germline V lookup: CDR1 SQVTM, CDR2 ANQGSEA. The CDR3 loop spans 14 amino acids. CDR3 sequence reads: CSAGLAGPFNEQFF. The CDR3 nucleotides are TGCAGCGCTGGACTAGCGGGCCCCTTTAATGAGCAGTTCTTC.

This clone occurred once. V gene TRBV5-1 combines with J gene TRBJ1-5, with D perhaps matching TRBD1 (5 bases). Germline V CDR1 and CDR2: SGHRS, YFSETQ. The CDR3 extends over 15 amino acids. Trimming pared 1 base from V and 0 bases from J, leaving 8 bases between. DNA for the CDR3: TGCGCCAGCAGCTTGACAGGAATTAGCAATCAGCCCCAGCATTTT. Its translation: CASSLTGISNQPQHF.

The DNA of the CDR3 is TGTGCCAGCAGTTACTCTGGGGGCTTAGGCACCGGGGAGCTGTTTTTT. This codes for CASSYSGGLGTGELFF. J is TRBJ2-2 and V is TRBV6-5, with D maybe TRBD1 (6 bases). Germline V lookup: CDR1 MNHEY, CDR2 SVGAGI. V was clipped by 0 bases and J by 4 bases, with 12 bases between them. This CDR3 contains 16 residues.

The chain combines TRBV28 with TRBJ2-5; D is undetermined. Germline loops: CDR1 MDHEN, CDR2 SYDVKM. CDR3 size: 14 residues. Trimming stripped 3 bases from V and 4 bases from J, with 12 bases between. The CDR3 DNA follows: TGTGCCAGCAGTTTTGGCAGGCCCGGAGAGACCCAGTACTTC. Translated, it gives CASSFGRPGETQYF. Variable domain in full (rest from reference TRBV28 and TRBJ2-5): DVKVTQSSRYLVKRTGEKVFLECVQDMDHENMFWYRQDPGLGLRLIYFSYDVKMKEKGDIPEGYSVSREKKERFSLILESASTNQTSMYLCASSFGRPGETQYFGPGTRLLVL.

The V and J genes are TRBV2 and TRBJ2-7; no clear D. This CDR3 contains 15 residues. Germline lookup yields CDR1 SNHLY and CDR2 FYNNEI. Trimming shortened V by 6 bases and J by 5 bases, and 20 bases separated the two germline ends. The chain's CDR3 is CASSEPGLPVHEQYF. CDR3 sequence (DNA): TGTGCCAGCAGCGAGCCGGGTCTCCCGGTCCACGAGCAGTACTTC.

The chain links TRBV11-2 to TRBJ2-3; D is unclear. V lost 0 bases and J lost 0, with 22 bases in between. This CDR3 comprises 20 residues. Germline V gene lookup returns CDR1 SGHAT and CDR2 FQNNGV. The CDR3 reads CASSLDSRTVAYCSTDTQYF. CDR3 nucleotide sequence: TGTGCCAGCAGCTTAGACTCCCGAACGGTCGCTTACTGTAGCACAGATACGCAGTATTTT.

The chain links TRBV5-1 to TRBJ2-7; 9 bases are shared with TRBD1. This CDR3 has 15 amino acids. Germline values: CDR1 SGHRS, CDR2 YFSETQ. With 0 bases clipped from V and 5 bases from J, the junction kept 6 bases outside the gene matches. Here the CDR3 DNA reads TGCGCCAGCAGCTTGGGGACAGGGGCTTCCGACGAGCAGTACTTC. Translated: CASSLGTGASDEQYF.

CDR3 in amino acids: CASSQAPGQGVSYEQYF. CDR3 nucleotides: TGTGCCAGCAGCCAAGCACCGGGACAGGGGGTCTCCTACGAGCAGTACTTC. The chain has TRBV4-2 and TRBJ2-7, with 11 bases that match TRBD1. The CDR3 has 17 residues. Germline CDR1 is LGHNA and CDR2 is YNFKEQ. The junction had 5 bases not matched to a gene; V was cut back by 1 base and J by 0 bases.

This clone appeared once. V and J are TRBV9 and TRBJ2-2; D remains ambiguous. The V gene's germline CDR1 is SGDLS and CDR2 YYNGEE. V was shortened by 0 bases and J by 1 base, with 7 bases between the two germline ends. The CDR3 has 15 residues. As DNA, the CDR3 is TGTGCCAGCAGCGTAGTCACCGGGAACACCGGGGAGCTGTTTTTT. Protein sequence: CASSVVTGNTGELFF.

As regards this clone: This same CDR3 is encoded by further DNA sequences in the sample. This sequence joins TRBV29-1 and TRBJ1-1; D may be TRBD1 (5 bases). This CDR3 is 12 amino acids long. Germline CDR1 is SQVTM and CDR2 is ANQGSEA. The V and J ends lost 5 bases and 1 base respectively, with 8 bases between them. CDR3 residues: CSVRTGNTEAFF. In nucleotides, the CDR3 is TGCAGCGTTCGAACAGGGAACACTGAAGCTTTCTTT. The variable domain in full, with the rest retrieved from reference TRBV29-1 and TRBJ1-1, is SAVISQKPSRDICQRGTSLTIQCQVDSQVTMMFWYRQQPGQSLTLIATANQGSEATYESGFVIDKFPISRPNLTFSTLTVSNMSPEDSSIYLCSVRTGNTEAFFGQGTRLTVV.

The chain joins TRBV4-1 to TRBJ2-5; possible D gene TRBD2, 7 bases. Germline V gene data show CDR1 as MGHRA and CDR2 as YSYEKL. CDR3 length: 15 residues. V was trimmed by 0 bases and J by 3 bases, leaving 11 bases between them. The CDR3, as DNA: TGCGCCAGCAGCCAAGAAGGCGGGGGCAAAGAGACCCAGTACTTC. This codes for CASSQEGGGKETQYF.